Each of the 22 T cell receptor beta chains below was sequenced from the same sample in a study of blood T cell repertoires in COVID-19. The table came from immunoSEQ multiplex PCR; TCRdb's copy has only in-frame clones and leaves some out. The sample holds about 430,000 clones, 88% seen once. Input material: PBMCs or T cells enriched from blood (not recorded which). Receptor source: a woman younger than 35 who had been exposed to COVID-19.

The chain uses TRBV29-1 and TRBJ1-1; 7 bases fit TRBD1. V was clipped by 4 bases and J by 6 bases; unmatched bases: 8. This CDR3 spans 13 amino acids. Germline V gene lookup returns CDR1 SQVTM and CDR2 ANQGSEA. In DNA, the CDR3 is TGCAGCGTTGTCGAAGGGCAGGGGGCTGAAGCTTTCTTT. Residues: CSVVEGQGAEAFF.

The CDR3 bases are TGTGCCTGGATAAGCTGGAGCTCCTACAATGAGCAGTTCTTC. This sequence encodes CAWISWSSYNEQFF. This sequence joins TRBV30 and TRBJ2-1; D is unresolved. V was clipped by 4 bases and J by 0 bases, with 10 bases between them. CDR3 length: 14 residues. CDR1 GTSNPN and CDR2 SVGIG come from the germline V gene (reference sequence).

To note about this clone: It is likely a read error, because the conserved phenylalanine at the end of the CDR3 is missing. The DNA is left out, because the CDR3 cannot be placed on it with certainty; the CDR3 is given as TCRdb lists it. The CDR3: CAISEPTRQGS. The V and J genes are TRBV10-3 and TRBJ1-1; the table's TRBD1 call for D was not verified on the DNA. The length of the CDR3 is 11 amino acids, counting both ends. In germline, CDR1 is ENHRY, CDR2 SYGVKD.

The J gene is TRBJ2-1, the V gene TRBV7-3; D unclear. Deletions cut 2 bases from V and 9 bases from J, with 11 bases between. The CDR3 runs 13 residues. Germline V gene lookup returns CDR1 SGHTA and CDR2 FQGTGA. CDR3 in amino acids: CASSLEVVSEQFF. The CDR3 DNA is TGTGCCAGCAGCTTAGAAGTGGTTAGTGAGCAGTTCTTC.

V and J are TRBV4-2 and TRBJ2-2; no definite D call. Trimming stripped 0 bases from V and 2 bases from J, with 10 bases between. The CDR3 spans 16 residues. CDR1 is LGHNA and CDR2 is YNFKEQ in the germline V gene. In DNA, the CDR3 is TGTGCCAGCAGCCAAGATCTCTCACTTAACACCGGGGAGCTGTTTTTT. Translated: CASSQDLSLNTGELFF.

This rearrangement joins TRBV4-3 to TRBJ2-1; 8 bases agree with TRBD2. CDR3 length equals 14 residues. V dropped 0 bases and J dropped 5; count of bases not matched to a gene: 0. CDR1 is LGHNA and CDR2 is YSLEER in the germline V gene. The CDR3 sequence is CASSQDSGDNEQFF. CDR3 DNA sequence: TGCGCCAGCAGCCAAGATAGCGGGGACAATGAGCAGTTCTTC.

CDR3 sequence: CATASAGTSSYEQYF. CDR3 DNA sequence: TGTGCCACCGCCTCAGCGGGGACTAGCTCCTACGAGCAGTACTTC. V is TRBV28 and J is TRBJ2-7, with 8 bases that match TRBD2. The germline V gene has CDR1 MDHEN and CDR2 SYDVKM. The CDR3 has 15 amino acids. V lost 10 bases to trimming and J lost 0 bases; unmatched junction nucleotides: 11. Together with reference TRBV28 and TRBJ2-7, the CDR3 gives the full variable domain: DVKVTQSSRYLVKRTGEKVFLECVQDMDHENMFWYRQDPGLGLRLIYFSYDVKMKEKGDIPEGYSVSREKKERFSLILESASTNQTSMYLCATASAGTSSYEQYFGPGTRLTVT.

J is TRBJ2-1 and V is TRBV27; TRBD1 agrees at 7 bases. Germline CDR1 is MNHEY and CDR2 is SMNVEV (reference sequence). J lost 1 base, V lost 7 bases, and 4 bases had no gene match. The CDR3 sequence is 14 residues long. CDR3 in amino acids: CASIGDRSYNEQFF. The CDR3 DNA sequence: TGTGCCAGCATCGGGGACAGATCCTACAATGAGCAGTTCTTC.

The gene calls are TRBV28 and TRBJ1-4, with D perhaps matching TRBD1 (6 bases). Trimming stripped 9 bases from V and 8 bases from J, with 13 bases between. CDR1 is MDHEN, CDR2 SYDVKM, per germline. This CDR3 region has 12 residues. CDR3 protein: CASFRGHEKLFF. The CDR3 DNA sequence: TGTGCCAGTTTCAGGGGACACGAAAAACTGTTTTTT.

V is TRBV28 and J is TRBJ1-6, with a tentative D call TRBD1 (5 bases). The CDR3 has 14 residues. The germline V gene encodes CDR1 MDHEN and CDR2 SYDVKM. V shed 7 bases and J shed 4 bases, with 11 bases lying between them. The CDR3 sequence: CASNSDRYNSPLHF. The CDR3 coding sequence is TGTGCCAGCAACAGCGACAGATATAATTCACCCCTCCACTTT.

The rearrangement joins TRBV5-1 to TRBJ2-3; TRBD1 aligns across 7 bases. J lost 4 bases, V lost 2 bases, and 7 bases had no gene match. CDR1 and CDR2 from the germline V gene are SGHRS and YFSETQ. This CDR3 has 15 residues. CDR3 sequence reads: CASSFGQATADTQYF. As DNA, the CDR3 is TGCGCCAGCAGCTTCGGACAGGCCACGGCAGATACGCAGTATTTT.

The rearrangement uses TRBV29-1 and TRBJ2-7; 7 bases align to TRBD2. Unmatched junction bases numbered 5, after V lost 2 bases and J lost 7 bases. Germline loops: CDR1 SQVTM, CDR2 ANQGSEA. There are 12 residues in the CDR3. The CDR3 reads CSVESGMREQYF. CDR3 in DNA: TGCAGCGTTGAAAGCGGGATGCGGGAGCAGTACTTC.

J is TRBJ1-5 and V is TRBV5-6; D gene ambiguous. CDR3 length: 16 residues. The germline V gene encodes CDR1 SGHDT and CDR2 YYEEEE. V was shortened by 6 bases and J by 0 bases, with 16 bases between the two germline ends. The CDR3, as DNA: TGTGCCAGCATCCTTCGGGAAGCCTATAGCAATCAGCCCCAGCATTTT. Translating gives CASILREAYSNQPQHF.

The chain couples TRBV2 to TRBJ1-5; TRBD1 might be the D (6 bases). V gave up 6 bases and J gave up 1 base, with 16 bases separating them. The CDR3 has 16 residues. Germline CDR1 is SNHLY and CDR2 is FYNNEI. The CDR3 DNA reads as TGTGCCAGCAGATGGGACCGGGACATCAGCAATCAGCCCCAGCATTTT. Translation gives CASRWDRDISNQPQHF. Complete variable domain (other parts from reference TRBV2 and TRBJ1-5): EPEVTQTPSHQVTQMGQEVILRCVPISNHLYFYWYRQILGQKVEFLVSFYNNEISEKSEIFDDQFSVERPDGSNFTLKIRSTKLEDSAMYFCASRWDRDISNQPQHFGDGTRLSIL.

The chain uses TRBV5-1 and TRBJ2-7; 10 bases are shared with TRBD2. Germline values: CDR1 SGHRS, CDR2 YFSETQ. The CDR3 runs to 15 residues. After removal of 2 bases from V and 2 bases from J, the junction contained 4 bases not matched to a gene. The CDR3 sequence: CASSLGTSETYEQYF. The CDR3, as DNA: TGCGCCAGCAGCTTAGGGACTAGCGAAACCTACGAGCAGTACTTC.

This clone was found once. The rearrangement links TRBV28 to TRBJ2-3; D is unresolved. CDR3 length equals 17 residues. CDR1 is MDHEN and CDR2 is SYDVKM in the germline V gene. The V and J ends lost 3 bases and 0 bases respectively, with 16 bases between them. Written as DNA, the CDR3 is TGTGCCAGCAGTTTTTTAGGAGCCCCCGGGAGCACAGATACGCAGTATTTT. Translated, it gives CASSFLGAPGSTDTQYF.

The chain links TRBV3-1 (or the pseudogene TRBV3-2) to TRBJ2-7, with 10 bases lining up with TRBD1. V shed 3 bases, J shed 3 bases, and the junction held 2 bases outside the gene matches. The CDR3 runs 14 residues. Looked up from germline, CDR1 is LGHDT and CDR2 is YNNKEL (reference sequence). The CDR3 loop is CASSQGQGIYEQYF. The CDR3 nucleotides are TGTGCCAGCAGCCAGGGACAGGGGATCTACGAGCAGTACTTC.

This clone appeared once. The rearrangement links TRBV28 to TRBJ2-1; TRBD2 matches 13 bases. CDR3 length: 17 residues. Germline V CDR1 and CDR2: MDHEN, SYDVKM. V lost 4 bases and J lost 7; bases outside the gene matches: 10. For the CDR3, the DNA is TGTGCCAGCAGTTCCTGGACTAGCGGGAGTGTCGGTAATGAGCAGTTCTTC. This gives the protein CASSSWTSGSVGNEQFF.

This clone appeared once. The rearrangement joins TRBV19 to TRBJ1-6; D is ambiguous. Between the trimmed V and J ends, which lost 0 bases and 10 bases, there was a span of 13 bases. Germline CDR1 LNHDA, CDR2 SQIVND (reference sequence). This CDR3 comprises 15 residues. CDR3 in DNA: TGTGCCAGTAGTATAGATCAGGTGACGAGATCACCCCTCCACTTT. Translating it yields CASSIDQVTRSPLHF.

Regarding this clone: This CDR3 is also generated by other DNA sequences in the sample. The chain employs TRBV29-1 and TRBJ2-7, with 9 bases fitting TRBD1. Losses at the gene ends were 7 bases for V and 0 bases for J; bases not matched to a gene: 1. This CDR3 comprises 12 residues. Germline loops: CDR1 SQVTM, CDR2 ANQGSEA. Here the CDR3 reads CSGGQGSYEQYF. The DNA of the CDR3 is TGCAGCGGGGGACAGGGCTCCTACGAGCAGTACTTC.

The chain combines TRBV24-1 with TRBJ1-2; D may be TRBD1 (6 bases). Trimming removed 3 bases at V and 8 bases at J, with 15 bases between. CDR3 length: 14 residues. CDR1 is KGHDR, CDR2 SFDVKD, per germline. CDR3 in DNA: TGTGCCACCAGTGATCAATTACAGGGTTTCGGCTACACCTTC. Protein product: CATSDQLQGFGYTF.

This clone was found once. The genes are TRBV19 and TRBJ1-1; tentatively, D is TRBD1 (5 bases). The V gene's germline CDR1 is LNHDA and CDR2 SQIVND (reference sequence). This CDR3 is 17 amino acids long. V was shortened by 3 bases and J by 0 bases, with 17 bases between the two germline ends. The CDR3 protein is CASSIHPGKSLNTEAFF. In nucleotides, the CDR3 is TGTGCCAGTAGTATTCACCCAGGGAAGTCATTGAACACTGAAGCTTTCTTT.